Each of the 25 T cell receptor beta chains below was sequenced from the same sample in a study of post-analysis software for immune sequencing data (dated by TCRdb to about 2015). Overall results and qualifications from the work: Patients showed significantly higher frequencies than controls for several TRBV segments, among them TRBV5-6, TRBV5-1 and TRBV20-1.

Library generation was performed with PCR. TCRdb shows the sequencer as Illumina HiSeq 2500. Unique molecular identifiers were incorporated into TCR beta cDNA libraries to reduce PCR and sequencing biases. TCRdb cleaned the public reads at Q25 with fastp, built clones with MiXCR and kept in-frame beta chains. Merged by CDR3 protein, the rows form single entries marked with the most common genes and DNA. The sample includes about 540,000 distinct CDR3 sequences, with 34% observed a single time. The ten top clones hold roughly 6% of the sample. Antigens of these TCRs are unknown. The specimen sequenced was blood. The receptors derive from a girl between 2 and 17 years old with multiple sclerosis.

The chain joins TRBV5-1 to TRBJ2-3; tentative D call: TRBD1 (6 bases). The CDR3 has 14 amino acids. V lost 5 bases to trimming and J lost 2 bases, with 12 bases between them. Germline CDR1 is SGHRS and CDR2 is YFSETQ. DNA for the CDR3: TGCGCCAGCAGTGCCGACAGGCTCACAGATACGCAGTATTTT. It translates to CASSADRLTDTQYF.

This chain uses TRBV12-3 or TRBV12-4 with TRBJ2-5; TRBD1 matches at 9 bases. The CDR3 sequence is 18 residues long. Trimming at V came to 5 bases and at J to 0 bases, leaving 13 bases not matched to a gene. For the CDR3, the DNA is TGTGCCAGCAGTCCCGCTCCCCGGGACAGGGAATACCAAGAGACCCAGTACTTC. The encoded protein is CASSPAPRDREYQETQYF.

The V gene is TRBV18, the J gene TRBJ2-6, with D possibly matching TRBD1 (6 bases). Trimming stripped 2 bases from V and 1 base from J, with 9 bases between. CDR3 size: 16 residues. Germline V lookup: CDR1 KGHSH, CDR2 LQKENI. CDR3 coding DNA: TGTGCCAGCTCACCAGGACAGATATCTGGGGCCAACGTCCTGACTTTC. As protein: CASSPGQISGANVLTF.

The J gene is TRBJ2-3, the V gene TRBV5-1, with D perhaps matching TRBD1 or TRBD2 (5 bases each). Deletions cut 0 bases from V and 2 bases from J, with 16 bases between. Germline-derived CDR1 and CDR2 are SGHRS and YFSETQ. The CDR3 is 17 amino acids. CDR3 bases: TGCGCCAGCAGCTTGGGGGGGAGAAACATTTACACAGATACGCAGTATTTT. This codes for CASSLGGRNIYTDTQYF.

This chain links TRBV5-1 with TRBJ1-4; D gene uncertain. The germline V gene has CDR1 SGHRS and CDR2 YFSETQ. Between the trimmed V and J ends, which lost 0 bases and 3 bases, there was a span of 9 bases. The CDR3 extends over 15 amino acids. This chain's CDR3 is CASSLEGGPNEKLFF. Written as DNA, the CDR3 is TGCGCCAGCAGCTTGGAAGGAGGACCTAATGAAAAACTGTTTTTT.

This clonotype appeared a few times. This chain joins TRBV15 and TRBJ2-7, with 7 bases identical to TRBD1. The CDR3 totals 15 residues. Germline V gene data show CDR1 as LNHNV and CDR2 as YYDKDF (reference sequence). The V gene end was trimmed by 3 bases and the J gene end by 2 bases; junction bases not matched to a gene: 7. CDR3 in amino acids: CATSRLQGSPYEQYF. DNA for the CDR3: TGTGCCACCAGCAGGTTACAGGGGAGTCCCTACGAGCAGTACTTC. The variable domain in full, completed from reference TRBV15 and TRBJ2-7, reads DAMVIQNPRYQVTQFGKPVTLSCSQTLNHNVMYWYQQKSSQAPKLLFHYYDKDFNNEADTPDNFQSRRPNTSFCFLDIRSPGLGDTAMYLCATSRLQGSPYEQYFGPGTRLTVT.

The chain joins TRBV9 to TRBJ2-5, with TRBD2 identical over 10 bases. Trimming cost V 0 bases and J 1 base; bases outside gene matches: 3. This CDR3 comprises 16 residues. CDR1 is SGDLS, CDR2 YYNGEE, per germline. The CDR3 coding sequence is TGTGCCAGCAGCGTAGATCCTAGCGGGGGCCAAGAGACCCAGTACTTC. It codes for CASSVDPSGGQETQYF.

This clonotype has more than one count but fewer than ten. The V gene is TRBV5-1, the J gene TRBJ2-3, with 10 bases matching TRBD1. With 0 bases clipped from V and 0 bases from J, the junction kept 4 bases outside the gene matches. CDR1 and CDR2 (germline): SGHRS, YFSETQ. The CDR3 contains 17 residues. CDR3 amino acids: CASSLEGTGASTDTQYF. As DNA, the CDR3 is TGCGCCAGCAGCTTGGAGGGGACAGGGGCGAGCACAGATACGCAGTATTTT.

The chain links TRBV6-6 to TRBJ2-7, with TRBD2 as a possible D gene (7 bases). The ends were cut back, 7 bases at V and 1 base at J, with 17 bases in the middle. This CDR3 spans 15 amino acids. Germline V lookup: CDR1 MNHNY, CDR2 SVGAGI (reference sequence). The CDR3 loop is CASTERGGGSYEQYF. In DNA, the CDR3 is TGTGCCAGCACCGAAAGGGGGGGTGGGTCCTACGAGCAGTACTTC.

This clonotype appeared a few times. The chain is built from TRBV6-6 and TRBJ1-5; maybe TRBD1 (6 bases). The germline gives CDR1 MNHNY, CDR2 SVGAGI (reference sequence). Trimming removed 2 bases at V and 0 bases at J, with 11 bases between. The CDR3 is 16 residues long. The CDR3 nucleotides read TGTGCCAGCAGTTACGTGGGACACCATAGCAATCAGCCCCAGCATTTT. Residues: CASSYVGHHSNQPQHF.

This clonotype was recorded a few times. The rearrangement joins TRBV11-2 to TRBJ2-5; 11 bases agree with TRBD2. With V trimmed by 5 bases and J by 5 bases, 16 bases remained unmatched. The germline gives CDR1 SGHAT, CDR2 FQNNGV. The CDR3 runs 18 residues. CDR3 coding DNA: TGTGCCAGCAGCCCTCGCCTTAGCGGGGGGGTCGGTGAGGAGACCCAGTACTTC. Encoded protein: CASSPRLSGGVGEETQYF.

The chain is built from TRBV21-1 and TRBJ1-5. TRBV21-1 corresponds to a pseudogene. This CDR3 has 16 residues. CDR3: CASSVSVTHSNQPQHF. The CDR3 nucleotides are TGTGCCAGCAGCGTGTCTGTGACCCATAGCAATCAGCCCCAGCATTTT.

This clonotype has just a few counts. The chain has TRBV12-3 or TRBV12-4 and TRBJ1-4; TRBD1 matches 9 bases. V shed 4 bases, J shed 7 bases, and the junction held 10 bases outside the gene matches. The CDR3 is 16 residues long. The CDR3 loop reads CASSSPSDRGGEKLFF. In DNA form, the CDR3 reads TGTGCCAGCAGTTCCCCCTCGGACAGGGGTGGTGAAAAACTGTTTTTT.

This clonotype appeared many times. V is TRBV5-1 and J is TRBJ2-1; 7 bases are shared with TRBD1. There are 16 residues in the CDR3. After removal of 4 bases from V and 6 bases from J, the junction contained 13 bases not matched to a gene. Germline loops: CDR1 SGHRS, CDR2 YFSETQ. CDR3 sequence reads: CASSPTGQAVGNEQFF. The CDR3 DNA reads TGCGCCAGCAGCCCGACAGGACAGGCAGTTGGCAATGAGCAGTTCTTC.

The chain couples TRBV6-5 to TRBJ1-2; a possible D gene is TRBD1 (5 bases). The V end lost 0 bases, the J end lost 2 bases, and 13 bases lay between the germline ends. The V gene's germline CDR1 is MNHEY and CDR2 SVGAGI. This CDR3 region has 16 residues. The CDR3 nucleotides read TGTGCCAGCAGTTACTCGAGGAGGGGCCCAAACTATGGCTACACCTTC. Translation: CASSYSRRGPNYGYTF.

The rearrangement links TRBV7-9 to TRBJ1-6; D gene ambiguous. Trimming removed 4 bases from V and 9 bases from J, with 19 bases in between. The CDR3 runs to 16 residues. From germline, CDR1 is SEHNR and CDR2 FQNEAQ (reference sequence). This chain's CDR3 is CASSSDSGEGISPLHF. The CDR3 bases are TGTGCCAGCAGCTCGGACTCCGGCGAGGGAATTTCACCCCTCCACTTT.

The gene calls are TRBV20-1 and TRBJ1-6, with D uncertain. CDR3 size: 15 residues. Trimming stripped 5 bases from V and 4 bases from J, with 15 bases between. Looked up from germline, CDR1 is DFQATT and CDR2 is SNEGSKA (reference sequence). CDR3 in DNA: TGCAGTGCTGGGAGGACTGGTGGGTATAATTCACCCCTCCACTTT. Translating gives CSAGRTGGYNSPLHF.

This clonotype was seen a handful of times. This chain's CDR3 is CASRKPSGTGNMNTEAFF. CDR3 bases: TGCGCCAGCCGAAAGCCTTCCGGGACAGGGAATATGAACACTGAAGCTTTCTTT. The V and J genes are TRBV5-1 and TRBJ1-1; 9 bases match TRBD1. The CDR3 runs 18 residues. The germline gives CDR1 SGHRS, CDR2 YFSETQ. J lost 0 bases, V lost 7 bases, and 16 bases had no gene match. Variable domain in full (rest from reference TRBV5-1 and TRBJ1-1): KAGVTQTPRYLIKTRGQQVTLSCSPISGHRSVSWYQQTPGQGLQFLFEYFSETQRNKGNFPGRFSGRQFSNSRSEMNVSTLELGDSALYLCASRKPSGTGNMNTEAFFGQGTRLTVV.

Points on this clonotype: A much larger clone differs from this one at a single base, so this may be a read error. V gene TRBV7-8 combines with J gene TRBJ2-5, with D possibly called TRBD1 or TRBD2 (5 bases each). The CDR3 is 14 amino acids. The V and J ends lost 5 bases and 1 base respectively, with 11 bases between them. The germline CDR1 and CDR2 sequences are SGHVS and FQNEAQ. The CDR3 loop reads CASSTGRIQETQYF. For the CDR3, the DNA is TGTGCCAGCAGCACGGGACGGATCCAAGAGACCCAGTACTTC.

CDR3 sequence (DNA): TGCAGCGTTGAACCGGACAGACTTCAAGAGACCCAGTACTTC. This translates into CSVEPDRLQETQYF. The V gene is TRBV29-1, the J gene TRBJ2-5; D might be TRBD1 (6 bases). In germline, CDR1 is SQVTM, CDR2 ANQGSEA. Deletions cut 2 bases from V and 2 bases from J, with 12 bases between. The CDR3 has 14 residues.

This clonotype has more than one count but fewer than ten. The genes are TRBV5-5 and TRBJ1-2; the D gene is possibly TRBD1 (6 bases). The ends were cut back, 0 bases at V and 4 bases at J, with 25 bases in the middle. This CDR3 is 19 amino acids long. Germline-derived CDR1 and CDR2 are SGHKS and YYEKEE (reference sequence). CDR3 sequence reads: CASSLAKNEWGHQGYGYTF. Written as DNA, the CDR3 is TGTGCCAGCAGCTTGGCCAAGAATGAGTGGGGGCATCAAGGCTATGGCTACACCTTC.

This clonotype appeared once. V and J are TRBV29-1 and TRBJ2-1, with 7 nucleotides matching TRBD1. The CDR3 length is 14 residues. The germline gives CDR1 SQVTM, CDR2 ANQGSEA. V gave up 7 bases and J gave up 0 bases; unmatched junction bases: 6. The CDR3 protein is CSGTTGSSYNEQFF. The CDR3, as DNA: TGCAGCGGGACGACAGGGAGCTCCTACAATGAGCAGTTCTTC.

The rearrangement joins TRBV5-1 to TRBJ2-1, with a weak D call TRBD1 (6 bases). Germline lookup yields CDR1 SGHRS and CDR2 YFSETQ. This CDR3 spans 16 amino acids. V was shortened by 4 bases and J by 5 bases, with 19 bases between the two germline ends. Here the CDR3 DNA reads TGCGCCAGCAGCAAAAGGACAGTCCCCTGGGACAATGAGCAGTTCTTC. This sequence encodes CASSKRTVPWDNEQFF.

This CDR3 is CSARDRGLLDNEQFF. CDR3 nucleotide sequence: TGCAGCGCCCGGGACAGGGGTCTTCTGGACAATGAGCAGTTCTTC. The chain combines TRBV29-1 with TRBJ2-1; TRBD1 matches at 10 bases. The trim removed 7 bases at V and 5 bases at J, leaving 11 bases unmatched. This CDR3 has 15 residues. From germline, CDR1 is SQVTM and CDR2 ANQGSEA.

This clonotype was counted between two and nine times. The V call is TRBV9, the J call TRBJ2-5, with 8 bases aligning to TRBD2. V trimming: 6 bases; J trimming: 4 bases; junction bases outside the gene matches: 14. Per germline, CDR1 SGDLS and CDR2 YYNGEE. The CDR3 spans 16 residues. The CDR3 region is CASTLWAGGAGETQYF. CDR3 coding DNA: TGTGCCAGCACCCTCTGGGCCGGGGGGGCCGGAGAGACCCAGTACTTC.